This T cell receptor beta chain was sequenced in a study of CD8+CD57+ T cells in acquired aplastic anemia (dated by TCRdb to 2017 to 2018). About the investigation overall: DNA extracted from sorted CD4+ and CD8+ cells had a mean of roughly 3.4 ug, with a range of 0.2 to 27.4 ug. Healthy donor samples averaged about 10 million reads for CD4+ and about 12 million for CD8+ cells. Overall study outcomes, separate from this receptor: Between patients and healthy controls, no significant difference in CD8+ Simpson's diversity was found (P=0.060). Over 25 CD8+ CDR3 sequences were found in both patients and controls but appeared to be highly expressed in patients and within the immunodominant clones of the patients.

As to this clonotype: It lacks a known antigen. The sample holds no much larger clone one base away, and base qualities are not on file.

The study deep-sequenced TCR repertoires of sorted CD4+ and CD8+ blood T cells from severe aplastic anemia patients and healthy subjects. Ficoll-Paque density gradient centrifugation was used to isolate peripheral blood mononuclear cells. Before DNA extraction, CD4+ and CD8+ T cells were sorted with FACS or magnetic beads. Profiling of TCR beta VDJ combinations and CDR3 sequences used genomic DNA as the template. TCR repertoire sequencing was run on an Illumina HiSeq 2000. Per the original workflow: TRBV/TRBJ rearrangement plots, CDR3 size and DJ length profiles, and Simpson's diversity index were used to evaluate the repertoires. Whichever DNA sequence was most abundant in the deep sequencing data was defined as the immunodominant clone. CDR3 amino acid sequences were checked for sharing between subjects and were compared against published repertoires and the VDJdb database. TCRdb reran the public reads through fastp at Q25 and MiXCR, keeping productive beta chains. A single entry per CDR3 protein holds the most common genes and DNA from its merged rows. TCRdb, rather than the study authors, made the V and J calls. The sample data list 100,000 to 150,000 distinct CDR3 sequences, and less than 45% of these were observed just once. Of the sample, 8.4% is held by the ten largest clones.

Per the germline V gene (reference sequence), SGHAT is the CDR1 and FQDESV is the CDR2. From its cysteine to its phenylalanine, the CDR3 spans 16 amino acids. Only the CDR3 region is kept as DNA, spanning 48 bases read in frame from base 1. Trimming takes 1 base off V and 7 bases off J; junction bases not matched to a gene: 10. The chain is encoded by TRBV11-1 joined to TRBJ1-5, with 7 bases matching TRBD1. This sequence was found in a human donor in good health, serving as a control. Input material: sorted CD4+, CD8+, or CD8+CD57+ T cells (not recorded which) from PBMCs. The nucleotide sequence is TGTGCCAGCAGCTTAGGGTCGGACAGGTTGGGCCAGCCCCAGCATTTT. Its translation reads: CASSLGSDRLGQPQHF.